These T cell receptor beta chains were read from a single sample in a study of shared clonotypes between healthy human individuals. Method: immunoSEQ multiplex PCR; TCRdb's copy keeps in-frame clones and lacks some. The sample yields approximately 2.5 million clones, under 95% seen once. The specimen was naive CD4+ T cells from PBMCs. All receptors come from a man between 18 and 35 years old in good health. Some clones in this sample may be carry-over from other donors' samples. Each CDR3 is given with its conserved first and last residue. The D gene is left open where the match is weak. A clone size is listed for some rows: how often the clone was seen (once, few, many), or a class if it is expanded.

cdr3_length | j_call | clone_size | v_call | d_call | cdr3_nt | cdr3_aa
13 | TRBJ2-5 | - | TRBV5-1 | - | TGCGCCAGCAAAACGGCCCAGGAGGAGACCCAGTACTTC | CASKTAQEETQYF
14 | TRBJ2-7 | - | TRBV9 | TRBD2 | TGTGCCAGCAGCGGGACTAGCGGGCCCTACGAGCAGTACTTC | CASSGTSGPYEQYF
15 | TRBJ1-4 | - | TRBV7-9 | - | TGTGCCAGCAGCTTAGAACAGGCGATAAATGAAAAACTGTTTTTT | CASSLEQAINEKLFF
13 | TRBJ1-1 | - | TRBV6-5 | - | TGTGCCAGCAGTTACTCGACGAACACTGAAGCTTTCTTT | CASSYSTNTEAFF
14 | TRBJ1-4 | once | TRBV15 | - | TGTGCCACCAATCGGGCGTTGATGAATGAAAAACTGTTTTTT | CATNRALMNEKLFF
13 | TRBJ2-2 | - | TRBV5-1 | - | TGCGCCAGCAGCCCGATTCTCCAGGGGGAGCTGTTTTTT | CASSPILQGELFF
14 | TRBJ1-6 | - | TRBV30 | TRBD1 | TGTGCCTGGGACAGGGACTCGGGGAATTCACCCCTCCACTTT | CAWDRDSGNSPLHF
12 | TRBJ2-5 | once | TRBV25-1 | TRBD2 | TGTGCCAGCACCATAGCGGGGGAGCGGCAGTACTTC | CASTIAGERQYF
15 | TRBJ1-5 | - | TRBV19 | - | TGTGCCAGTAGATTTGAAGGACAAGCCAATCAGCCCCAGCATTTT | CASRFEGQANQPQHF
15 | TRBJ1-1 | - | TRBV6-5 | TRBD1 | TGTGCCAGCAGGCGCCAACAGGGGGTTGGCACTGAAGCTTTCTTT | CASRRQQGVGTEAFF
15 | TRBJ2-7 | - | TRBV5-1 | - | TGCGCCAGCAGCTTGGATGGTCCTGCACCCTACGAGCAGTACTTC | CASSLDGPAPYEQYF
15 | TRBJ1-1 | - | TRBV18 | TRBD1 | TGTGCCAGCTCACCGGACGGACAGGGGGCAACTGAAGCTTTCTTT | CASSPDGQGATEAFF
15 | TRBJ2-2 | - | TRBV7-9 | TRBD2 | TGTGCCAGCAGCTTGAGGGCGGGAGGAACCGGGGAGCTGTTTTTT | CASSLRAGGTGELFF